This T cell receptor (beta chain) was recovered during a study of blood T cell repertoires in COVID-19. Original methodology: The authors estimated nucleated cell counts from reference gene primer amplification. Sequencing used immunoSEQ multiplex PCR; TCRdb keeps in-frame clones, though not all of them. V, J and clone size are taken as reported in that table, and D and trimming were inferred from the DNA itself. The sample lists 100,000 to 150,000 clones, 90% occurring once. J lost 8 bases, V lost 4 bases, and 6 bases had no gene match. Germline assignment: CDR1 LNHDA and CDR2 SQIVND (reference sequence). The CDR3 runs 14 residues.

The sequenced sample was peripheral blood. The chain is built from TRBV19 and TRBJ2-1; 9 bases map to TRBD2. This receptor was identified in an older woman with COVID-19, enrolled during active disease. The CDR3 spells CASSRLAGLDEQFF. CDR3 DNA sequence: TGTGCCAGTAGTAGGCTAGCGGGGTTGGATGAGCAGTTCTTC.